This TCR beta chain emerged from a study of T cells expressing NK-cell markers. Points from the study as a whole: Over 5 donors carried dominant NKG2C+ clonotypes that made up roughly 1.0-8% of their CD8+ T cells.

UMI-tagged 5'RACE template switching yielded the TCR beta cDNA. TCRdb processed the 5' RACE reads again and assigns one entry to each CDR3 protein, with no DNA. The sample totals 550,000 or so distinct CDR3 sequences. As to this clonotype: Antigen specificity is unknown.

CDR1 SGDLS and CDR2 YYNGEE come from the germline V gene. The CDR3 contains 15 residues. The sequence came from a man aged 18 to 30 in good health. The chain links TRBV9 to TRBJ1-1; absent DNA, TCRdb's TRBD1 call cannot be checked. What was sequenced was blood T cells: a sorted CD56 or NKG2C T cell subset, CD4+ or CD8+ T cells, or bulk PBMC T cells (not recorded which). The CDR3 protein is CASRPNDRGDTEAFF.